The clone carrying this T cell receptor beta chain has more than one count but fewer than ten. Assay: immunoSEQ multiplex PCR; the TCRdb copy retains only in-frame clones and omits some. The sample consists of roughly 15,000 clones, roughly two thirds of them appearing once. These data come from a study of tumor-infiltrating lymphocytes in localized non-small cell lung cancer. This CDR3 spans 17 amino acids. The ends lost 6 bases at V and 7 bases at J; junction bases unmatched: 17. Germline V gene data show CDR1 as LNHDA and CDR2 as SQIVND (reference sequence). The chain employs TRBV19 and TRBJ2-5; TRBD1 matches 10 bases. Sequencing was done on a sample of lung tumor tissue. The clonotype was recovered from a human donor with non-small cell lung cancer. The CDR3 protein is CASRLLVTGTGEGTQYF. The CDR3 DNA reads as TGTGCCAGTAGACTTCTGGTCACCGGGACAGGGGAGGGGACCCAGTACTTC. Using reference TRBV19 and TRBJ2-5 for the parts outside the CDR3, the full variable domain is DGGITQSPKYLFRKEGQNVTLSCEQNLNHDAMYWYRQDPGQGLRLIYYSQIVNDFQKGDIAEGYSVSREKKESFPLTVTSAQKNPTAFYLCASRLLVTGTGEGTQYFGPGTRLLVL.